These 20 T cell receptor beta chains were sequenced from one sample in a study of blood T cell repertoires in COVID-19. Measured with immunoSEQ multiplex PCR; TCRdb has only the in-frame clones, and not every one. The sample consists of 150,000 to 200,000 clones, less than 90% of them appearing once. The sample was PBMCs or T cells enriched from blood (not recorded which). These receptor sequences come from a woman aged 30 to 39 who had been exposed to COVID-19.

The V and J genes are TRBV12-3 or TRBV12-4 and TRBJ1-1; D remains unclear. Deletions cut 6 bases from V and 1 base from J, with 9 bases between. The CDR3 loop spans 13 amino acids. The CDR3 reads CASRIGGNTEAFF. Written as DNA, the CDR3 is TGTGCCAGCAGGATAGGAGGGAACACTGAAGCTTTCTTT.

The V call is TRBV9, the J call TRBJ2-7; D possibly corresponds to TRBD1 (5 bases). The CDR3 is made up of 14 amino acids. The ends were cut back, 0 bases at V and 0 bases at J, with 7 bases in the middle. From germline, CDR1 is SGDLS and CDR2 YYNGEE. This CDR3 is CASSVEQASYEQYF. CDR3 nucleotide sequence: TGTGCCAGCAGCGTAGAACAGGCCTCCTACGAGCAGTACTTC.

The rearrangement links TRBV7-9 to TRBJ2-5; D not certain. This CDR3 has 12 amino acids. Germline lookup yields CDR1 SEHNR and CDR2 FQNEAQ (reference sequence). Trimming shortened V by 4 bases and J by 5 bases, and 8 bases separated the two germline ends. The CDR3 region has the DNA TGTGCCAGCAGCTCCCCCCCTGAGACCCAGTACTTC. As protein: CASSSPPETQYF.

CDR3 residues: CASSMVDRREAFF. In DNA form, the CDR3 reads TGTGCCAGTAGTATGGTGGACAGACGTGAAGCTTTCTTT. J is TRBJ1-1 and V is TRBV19, with D maybe TRBD1 (6 bases). Germline assignment: CDR1 LNHDA and CDR2 SQIVND (reference sequence). V was shortened by 3 bases and J by 7 bases, with 12 bases between the two germline ends. This CDR3 has 13 residues.

The chain uses TRBV29-1 and TRBJ2-1; D perhaps matches TRBD1 (5 bases). The CDR3 extends over 14 amino acids. Between the trimmed V and J ends, which lost 3 bases and 0 bases, there was a span of 9 bases. Germline loops: CDR1 SQVTM, CDR2 ANQGSEA. CDR3 region: CSVDATASYNEQFF. The CDR3 DNA reads as TGCAGCGTTGATGCGACAGCCTCCTACAATGAGCAGTTCTTC.

The chain uses TRBV5-1 and TRBJ1-1; tentative D call: TRBD1 (5 bases). V gave up 4 bases and J gave up 3 bases, with 19 bases separating them. Germline lookup yields CDR1 SGHRS and CDR2 YFSETQ. There are 16 residues in the CDR3. The CDR3 bases are TGCGCCAGCAGCCCCCAAGCCTTGGGCAGGGACACTGAAGCTTTCTTT. Its protein is CASSPQALGRDTEAFF.

The chain employs TRBV9 and TRBJ1-4, with 10 bases aligning to TRBD1. Germline-derived CDR1 and CDR2 are SGDLS and YYNGEE. The CDR3 runs to 15 residues. J lost 8 bases, V lost 4 bases, and 8 bases had no gene match. The CDR3 DNA follows: TGTGCCAGCAGCCCCGAGGGACAGGGGTCCGAAAAACTGTTTTTT. Translated, it gives CASSPEGQGSEKLFF. The variable domain in full, with the rest retrieved from reference TRBV9 and TRBJ1-4, is DSGVTQTPKHLITATGQRVTLRCSPRSGDLSVYWYQQSLDQGLQFLIQYYNGEERAKGNILERFSAQQFPDLHSELNLSSLELGDSALYFCASSPEGQGSEKLFFGSGTQLSVL.

This clone was seen a few times. J is TRBJ1-2 and V is TRBV2, with TRBD1 matching over 7 bases. Germline CDR1 reads SNHLY; CDR2 reads FYNNEI. Germline trimming cut 8 bases from V and 3 bases from J; bases unmatched to any gene: 6. This CDR3 region has 13 residues. CDR3: CASRDSLDYGYTF. The DNA for the CDR3 is TGTGCCAGCCGGGACAGCCTGGACTATGGCTACACCTTC.

This clone was counted a few times. This chain joins TRBV4-3 and TRBJ1-1; D perhaps matches TRBD1 (6 bases). The CDR3 length is 18 residues. V was trimmed by 4 bases and J by 2 bases, leaving 23 bases between them. Germline-derived CDR1 and CDR2 are LGHNA and YSLEER. CDR3 DNA sequence: TGCGCCAGCAGCCCCTATAAGTTAGGGGACAAAAGAAACACTGAAGCTTTCTTT. Residues: CASSPYKLGDKRNTEAFF.

V gene TRBV29-1 combines with J gene TRBJ2-1; D gene unclear. Germline V CDR1 and CDR2: SQVTM, ANQGSEA. V was shortened by 4 bases and J by 0 bases, with 7 bases between the two germline ends. The CDR3 runs to 13 residues. CDR3 sequence: CSVGFSSYNEQFF. In DNA, the CDR3 is TGCAGCGTTGGGTTCAGCTCCTACAATGAGCAGTTCTTC.

This clone came up once. The chain employs TRBV2 and TRBJ2-1, with a tentative D call TRBD2 (5 bases). CDR1 SNHLY and CDR2 FYNNEI come from the germline V gene. V gave up 5 bases and J gave up 10 bases, with 18 bases separating them. The CDR3 sequence is 14 residues long. CDR3 sequence: CASSRRGRAWEQFF. For the CDR3, the DNA is TGTGCCAGCAGTAGAAGAGGGCGGGCTTGGGAGCAGTTCTTC.

The rearrangement links TRBV30 to TRBJ1-1, with D perhaps matching TRBD1 (5 bases). Trimming stripped 3 bases from V and 3 bases from J, with 8 bases between. There are 12 residues in the CDR3. Germline V gene sequence: CDR1 GTSNPN, CDR2 SVGIG (reference sequence). CDR3 DNA sequence: TGTGCCTGGAGGTGGGGCGACACTGAAGCTTTCTTT. Encoded protein: CAWRWGDTEAFF.

This sequence joins TRBV19 and TRBJ1-6; D is perhaps TRBD1 (6 bases). CDR1 is LNHDA, CDR2 SQIVND, per germline (reference sequence). The V end lost 7 bases, the J end lost 8 bases, and 15 bases lay between the germline ends. The CDR3 consists of 14 residues. The CDR3 sequence is CASKPGGGYSPLHF. Here the CDR3 DNA reads TGTGCCAGTAAACCGGGAGGGGGTTATTCACCCCTCCACTTT.

The chain recombines TRBV5-6 with TRBJ1-2, with D possibly matching TRBD1 (5 bases). With 0 bases removed from V and 7 bases from J, the gap between germline ends came to 16 bases. This CDR3 has 15 residues. Germline V lookup: CDR1 SGHDT, CDR2 YYEEEE. CDR3 DNA sequence: TGTGCCAGCAGCTTGGAGCCCCAGGCGGGACCTGGCTACACCTTC. Amino acid sequence: CASSLEPQAGPGYTF.

Remarks on this clone: Other DNA sequences in this specimen translate into the identical CDR3. This chain connects TRBV19 to TRBJ2-2; TRBD1 is a possible D gene (5 bases). Trimming took off 6 bases at V and 4 bases at J, with 15 bases between the two ends. Germline V gene sequence: CDR1 LNHDA, CDR2 SQIVND (reference sequence). The CDR3 length is 15 residues. The CDR3 DNA reads as TGTGCCAGTAGAACCCAGGGTAGAGGCACCGGGGAGCTGTTTTTT. Translation: CASRTQGRGTGELFF.

CDR3 in DNA: TGTGCCAGCAGATTGACTAGCGGGGGGGCCGGTGAGCAGTTCTTC. This codes for CASRLTSGGAGEQFF. The rearrangement links TRBV6-5 to TRBJ2-1, with 14 nucleotides matching TRBD2. The trim removed 6 bases at V and 9 bases at J, leaving 7 bases unmatched. This CDR3 spans 15 amino acids. Germline-derived CDR1 and CDR2 are MNHEY and SVGAGI.

The V gene is TRBV7-3, the J gene TRBJ2-7, with a weak D call TRBD2 (6 bases). V was clipped by 5 bases and J by 7 bases, with 9 bases between them. This CDR3 has 11 residues. Germline V gives CDR1 SGHTA, CDR2 FQGTGA. The CDR3 here is CASSMGGEQYF. The CDR3 nucleotides read TGTGCCAGCAGCATGGGGGGTGAGCAGTACTTC. The full variable domain, rest sourced from reference TRBV7-3 and TRBJ2-7, is GAGVSQTPSNKVTEKGKYVELRCDPISGHTALYWYRQSLGQGPEFLIYFQGTGAADDSGLPNDRFFAVRPEGSVSTLKIQRTERGDSAVYLCASSMGGEQYFGPGTRLTVT.

V is TRBV7-8 and J is TRBJ2-1, with TRBD2 matching over 10 bases. This CDR3 has 16 amino acids. CDR1 SGHVS and CDR2 FQNEAQ come from the germline V gene. With 3 bases clipped from V and 0 bases from J, the junction kept 2 bases outside the gene matches. This chain's CDR3 is CASSLSGGGSYNEQFF. In DNA, the CDR3 is TGTGCCAGCAGCTTGAGCGGGGGGGGCTCCTACAATGAGCAGTTCTTC.

J is TRBJ2-3 and V is TRBV19, with 11 bases aligning to TRBD2. After removal of 5 bases from V and 6 bases from J, the junction contained 13 bases not matched to a gene. CDR1 and CDR2 (germline): LNHDA, SQIVND (reference sequence). The CDR3 is 17 residues long. The CDR3 is CASSGLVRLAGIDTQYF. The CDR3 DNA reads TGTGCCAGTAGTGGTTTAGTGAGACTAGCGGGGATCGATACGCAGTATTTT.

The rearrangement links TRBV27 to TRBJ1-2; the match to TRBD1 covers 7 bases. Germline V CDR1 and CDR2: MNHEY, SMNVEV (reference sequence). The CDR3 is 17 amino acids. Unmatched junction bases numbered 14, after V lost 2 bases and J lost 5 bases. As DNA, the CDR3 is TGTGCCAGCAGTTTAGTTTGGACAGGCTCCATAGGTTATGGCTACACCTTC. Translation gives CASSLVWTGSIGYGYTF.